The rows below give T cell receptor beta chains drawn from one sample of a study of OX40 agonist ivuxolimab in advanced cancers. This table comes from immunoSEQ multiplex PCR, and its TCRdb copy is limited to in-frame clones, with some not included. Among fewer than 100,000 clones listed, less than 85% were seen once. The input for sequencing was CD4+ or CD8+ T cells sorted from blood, taken in a trial of the OX40 agonist ivuxolimab. These receptor sequences come from an adult with an advanced solid tumor such as melanoma, head and neck, liver or kidney cancer. Both conserved end residues are part of each CDR3. A D gene is named only where the DNA matches it firmly. Size values are once, few and many counts, or a class for expanded clones, and some rows have none.

j_call | d_call | v_call | clone_size | cdr3_length | cdr3_aa
TRBJ1-2 | TRBD1 | TRBV28 | . | 15 | CASSLLGTGGYGYTF
TRBJ1-2 | . | TRBV7-2 | . | 13 | CASSLARDYGYTF
TRBJ2-3 | . | TRBV5-8 | . | 15 | CASSLDRASTDTQYF
TRBJ2-7 | . | TRBV28 | . | 15 | CASSLLGVKSYEQYF
TRBJ2-5 | TRBD2 | TRBV27 | . | 18 | CASSSIPPGLAEQETQYF
TRBJ2-1 | . | TRBV13 | once | 16 | CASSSPPGEGNNEQFF
TRBJ1-5 | . | TRBV2 | . | 13 | CASSYSINQPQHF
TRBJ2-1 | TRBD2 | TRBV7-2 | . | 15 | CASSLTAGPYNEQFF
TRBJ1-1 | . | TRBV27 | . | 15 | CASSLQGMGHTEAFF
TRBJ2-3 | TRBD1 | TRBV10-3 | few | 17 | CAISESTGQGQLYTQYF
TRBJ2-7 | . | TRBV6-5 | once | 13 | CASSYSREYEQYF
TRBJ2-2 | TRBD2 | TRBV15 | . | 15 | CATSRVLAGAGELFF
TRBJ1-4 | . | TRBV5-8 | . | 15 | CASSLLKTSNEKLFF
TRBJ1-3 | . | TRBV7-2 | . | 13 | CASSPGGGNTIYF
TRBJ2-1 | TRBD2 | TRBV9 | . | 13 | CASSVGLAHDPFF
TRBJ2-5 | . | TRBV2 | . | 15 | CASSEAPAMAGTQYF
TRBJ1-2 | . | TRBV5-6 | . | 15 | CASSSDGLGEYGYTF
TRBJ1-1 | . | TRBV2 | . | 15 | CASSLEILSNTEAFF
TRBJ1-5 | . | TRBV28 | few | 12 | CASSRWEQPQHF
TRBJ2-1 | . | TRBV6-5 | . | 15 | CASRAPGGGWNEQFF
TRBJ2-1 | TRBD2 | TRBV2 | . | 15 | CASSVARTSLNEQFF
TRBJ2-2 | TRBD1 | TRBV6-1 | . | 15 | CASSDRVRDTGELFF
TRBJ1-1 | TRBD1 | TRBV6-5 | . | 12 | CASSYSTGEAFF
TRBJ1-3 | . | TRBV5-1 | . | 14 | CASTTGNSGNTIYF
TRBJ1-1 | TRBD1 | TRBV6-5 | . | 15 | CASSYSQGEGTEAFF
TRBJ2-7 | . | TRBV28 | few | 14 | CASNDHRGSYEQYF
TRBJ1-1 | . | TRBV7-9 | . | 16 | CASSLGGSSKGAEAFF
TRBJ1-2 | . | TRBV18 | . | 17 | CASSPPGQSALSYGYTF
TRBJ1-2 | TRBD1 | TRBV5-1 | . | 14 | CASSLRDRVTGYTF
TRBJ1-6 | . | TRBV6-5 | . | 15 | CASSYSAGYNSPLHF
TRBJ1-5 | TRBD1 | TRBV28 | . | 15 | CASRIYRGSNQPQHF
TRBJ2-5 | . | TRBV28 | . | 13 | CASSRYREETQYF
TRBJ1-2 | TRBD1 | TRBV5-1 | . | 13 | CASSFGTGKSYTF
TRBJ2-1 | TRBD1 | TRBV9 | . | 15 | CASSVGAGGSNEQFF
TRBJ2-6 | TRBD1 | TRBV2 | . | 16 | CASSSQTGVGANVLTF
TRBJ1-2 | . | TRBV15 | . | 15 | CATSRDRGANYGYTF
TRBJ2-7 | TRBD2 | TRBV4-3 | . | 14 | CASSQEVYAGGKYF
TRBJ1-5 | . | TRBV6-6 | . | 14 | CASSLEARYQPQHF